This T cell receptor beta chain was obtained from a study of blood T cell repertoires in COVID-19. TCRdb's table, derived via immunoSEQ multiplex PCR, lists solely in-frame clones and lacks some. The sample carries more than 150,000 clones, roughly 84% recorded once. This clone came up once. The specimen was peripheral blood. This sequence originates from a man in his fifties with active or convalescent COVID-19.

The CDR3 bases are TGTGCCAGCAGCTTAGGGGGAACAGGGCAAAACATTCAGTACTTC. Its translation is CASSLGGTGQNIQYF. The V call is TRBV11-3, the J call TRBJ2-4; D is possibly TRBD1 (6 bases). V was shortened by 1 base and J by 5 bases, with 12 bases between the two germline ends. Germline loops: CDR1 SGHNT, CDR2 YENEEA. CDR3 length: 15 residues.